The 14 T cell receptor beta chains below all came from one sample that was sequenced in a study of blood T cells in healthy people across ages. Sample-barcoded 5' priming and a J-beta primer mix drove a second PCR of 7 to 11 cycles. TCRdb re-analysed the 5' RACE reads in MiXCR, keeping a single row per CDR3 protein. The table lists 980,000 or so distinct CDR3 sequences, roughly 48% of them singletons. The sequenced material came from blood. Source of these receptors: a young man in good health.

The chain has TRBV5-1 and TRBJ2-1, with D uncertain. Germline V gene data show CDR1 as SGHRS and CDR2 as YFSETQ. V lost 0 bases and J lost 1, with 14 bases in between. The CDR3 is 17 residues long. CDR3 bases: TGCGCCAGCAGCTTGGGAAGACAAATACAGTCCTACAATGAGCAGTTCTTC. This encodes CASSLGRQIQSYNEQFF.

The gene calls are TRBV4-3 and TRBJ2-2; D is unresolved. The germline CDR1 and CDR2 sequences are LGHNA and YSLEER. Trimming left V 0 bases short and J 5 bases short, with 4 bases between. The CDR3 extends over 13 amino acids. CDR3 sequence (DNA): TGCGCCAGCAGCCAAGACCTAACCGGGGAGCTGTTTTTT. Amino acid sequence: CASSQDLTGELFF.

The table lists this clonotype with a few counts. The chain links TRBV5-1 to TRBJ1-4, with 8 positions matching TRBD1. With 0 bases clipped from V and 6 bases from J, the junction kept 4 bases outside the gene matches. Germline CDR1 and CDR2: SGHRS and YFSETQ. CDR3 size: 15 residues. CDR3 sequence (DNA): TGCGCCAGCAGCTTGGTTGGGACAGGAGATGAAAAACTGTTTTTT. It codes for CASSLVGTGDEKLFF. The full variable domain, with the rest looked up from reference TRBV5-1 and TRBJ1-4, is KAGVTQTPRYLIKTRGQQVTLSCSPISGHRSVSWYQQTPGQGLQFLFEYFSETQRNKGNFPGRFSGRQFSNSRSEMNVSTLELGDSALYLCASSLVGTGDEKLFFGSGTQLSVL.

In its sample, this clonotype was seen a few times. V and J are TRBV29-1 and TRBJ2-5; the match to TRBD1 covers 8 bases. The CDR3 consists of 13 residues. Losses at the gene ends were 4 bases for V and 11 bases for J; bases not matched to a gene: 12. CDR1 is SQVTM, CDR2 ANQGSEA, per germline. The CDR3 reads CSVAKDRVCEQYF. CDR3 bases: TGCAGCGTTGCAAAGGACAGGGTCTGTGAGCAGTACTTC.

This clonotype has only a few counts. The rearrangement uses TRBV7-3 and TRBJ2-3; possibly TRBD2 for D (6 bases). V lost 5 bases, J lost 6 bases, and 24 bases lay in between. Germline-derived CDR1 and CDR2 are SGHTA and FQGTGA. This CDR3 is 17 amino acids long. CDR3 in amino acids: CASSARLDPTVRDTQYF. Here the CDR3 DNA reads TGTGCCAGCAGCGCCCGACTAGATCCCACAGTTAGGGATACGCAGTATTTT.

The CDR3 spells CASSGGEQVTYQGGYTF. The CDR3 coding sequence is TGTGCCAGCAGTGGTGGGGAACAGGTCACCTACCAAGGCGGCTACACCTTC. The chain has TRBV25-1 and TRBJ1-2; possibly TRBD1 for D (5 bases). Between the trimmed V and J ends, which lost 4 bases and 8 bases, there was a span of 26 bases. Germline V CDR1 and CDR2: MGHDK, SYGVNS. CDR3 size: 17 residues.

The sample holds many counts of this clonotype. In nucleotides, the CDR3 is TGTGCCAGCAGCCAAGGAATGAGCGGCCAAGAGACCCAGTACTTC. Translated: CASSQGMSGQETQYF. The chain employs TRBV4-2 and TRBJ2-5; a possible D gene is TRBD2 (5 bases). CDR3 size: 15 residues. V lost 1 base and J 1 base, leaving 10 bases between the germline ends. The germline V gene has CDR1 LGHNA and CDR2 YNFKEQ.

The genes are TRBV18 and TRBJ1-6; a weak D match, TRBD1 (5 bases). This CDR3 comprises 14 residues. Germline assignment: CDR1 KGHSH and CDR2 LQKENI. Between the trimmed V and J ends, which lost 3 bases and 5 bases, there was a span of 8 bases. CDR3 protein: CASSPKQDNSPLHF. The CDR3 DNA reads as TGTGCCAGCTCACCTAAACAGGATAATTCACCCCTCCACTTT.

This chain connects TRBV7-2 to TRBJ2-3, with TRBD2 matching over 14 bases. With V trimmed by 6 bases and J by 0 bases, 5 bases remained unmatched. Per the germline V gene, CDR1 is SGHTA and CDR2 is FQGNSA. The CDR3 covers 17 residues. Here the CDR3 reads CASSRTSGGFSTDTQYF. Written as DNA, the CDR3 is TGTGCCAGCAGTCGGACTAGCGGGGGGTTTAGCACAGATACGCAGTATTTT.

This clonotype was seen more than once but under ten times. CDR3 bases: TGTGCCAGCAGCCCCAGGACGGTTAGCTCCTACGAGCAGTACTTC. Its protein product is CASSPRTVSSYEQYF. This chain joins TRBV12-3 or TRBV12-4 and TRBJ2-7; D unclear. The CDR3 contains 15 residues. V lost 6 bases and J 0 bases, leaving 15 bases between the germline ends.

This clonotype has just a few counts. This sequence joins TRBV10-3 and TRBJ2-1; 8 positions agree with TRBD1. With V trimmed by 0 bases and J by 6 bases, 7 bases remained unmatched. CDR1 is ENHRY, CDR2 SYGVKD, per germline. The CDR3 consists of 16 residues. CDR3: CAISESRGQGVNEQFF. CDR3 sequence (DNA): TGTGCCATCAGTGAGTCGAGAGGACAGGGAGTCAATGAGCAGTTCTTC.

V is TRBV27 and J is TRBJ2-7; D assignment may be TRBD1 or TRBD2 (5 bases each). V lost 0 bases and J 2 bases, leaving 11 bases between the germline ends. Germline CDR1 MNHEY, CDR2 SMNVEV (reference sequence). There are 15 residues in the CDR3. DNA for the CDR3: TGTGCCAGCAGTTTATCATGGGACGTTACCTACGAGCAGTACTTC. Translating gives CASSLSWDVTYEQYF.

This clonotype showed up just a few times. The CDR3 DNA follows: TGTGCCAGCAGGAGACAACAGGGAAACATTCAGTACTTC. This encodes CASRRQQGNIQYF. The chain links TRBV12-3 or TRBV12-4 to TRBJ2-4; D may be TRBD1 (6 bases). The V end lost 6 bases, the J end lost 6 bases, and 12 bases lay between the germline ends. This CDR3 is 13 amino acids long.

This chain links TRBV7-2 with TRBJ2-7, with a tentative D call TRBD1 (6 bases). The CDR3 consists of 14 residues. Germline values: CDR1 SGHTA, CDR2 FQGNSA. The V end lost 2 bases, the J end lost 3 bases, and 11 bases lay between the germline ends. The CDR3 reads CASSLSRGVYEQYF. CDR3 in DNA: TGTGCCAGCAGCTTATCCAGGGGAGTCTACGAGCAGTACTTC.